Included here is one T cell receptor beta chain sequence, with context. Antigen specificity is unknown. Produced via immunoSEQ multiplex PCR; TCRdb's table is partial and in-frame only. The sample has about 21,000 clones, 60% to 80% seen once; the top ten hold 9.5% to 15%. CD4+ T cells from unexposed donors were obtained before the COVID-19 pandemic (2011-2018). After about 10 days of culture, CD4+ T cells were isolated. The data derive from a study of CD4 T cells in relation to SARS-CoV-2 and coronaviruses. About the study: Negative control cultures got HIV-1 Nef peptides or no peptide.

CDR3 length: 14 amino acids. CDR1 is SGHRS and CDR2 is YFSETQ in the germline V gene. V dropped 5 bases and J dropped 4; count of bases not matched to a gene: 9. The sample comprised CD4+ T cells from PBMCs, cultured in vitro. This sequence was found in a human donor in good health. This rearrangement joins TRBV5-1 to TRBJ2-7; TRBD1 matches 7 bases. The CDR3 DNA reads as TGCGCCAGCAGGGAGACAGGGCAAGGATACGAGCAGTACTTC. Amino acids: CASRETGQGYEQYF.